This T cell receptor beta chain was profiled in a study of CD8 T cells in Susac syndrome. Trimming cost V 1 base and J 7 bases, with 8 bases left between them. This CDR3 has 13 amino acids. The germline V gene has CDR1 GTSNPN and CDR2 SVGIG (reference sequence). RNA was extracted with the RNeasy kit, and a quantity of about 0.45 to 1 ug was reverse transcribed using random hexamers. TCRdb reprocessed the immunoSEQ multiplex PCR reads via MiXCR and lists one record per CDR3 protein. This table holds a few hundred thousand distinct CDR3 sequences, 94% found once. Study-level points and caveats: The authors found no clonal expansion in Susac syndrome CD4+ T cell repertoires.

FACS enriched CD8+ TEMRA cells, while bulk CD8+ and CD4+ were negatively isolated. As for this clonotype: What it binds is not known.

The sample was CD4+ T cells from PBMCs. This chain links TRBV30 with TRBJ1-6; D is unresolved. This receptor was obtained from a human donor with Susac syndrome. In nucleotides, the CDR3 is TGTGCCTGGAGTGGGGAAGCGAATTCACCCCTCCACTTT. Encoded protein: CAWSGEANSPLHF.